This TCR beta chain was captured in a study of CD8 T cells in Susac syndrome. TCR beta sequencing was performed on blood CD8+ and CD4+ T cells. Controls were age- and sex-matched healthy donors. An amount of RNA that ranged from 0.5 to 1 ug was reverse transcribed with random hexamers. Amplification of the TCR beta CDR3 was carried out by immunoSEQ multiplex PCR, which spanned a total of 54 Vbeta and 13 Jbeta segments. TCRdb re-derived calls from the immunoSEQ multiplex PCR reads in MiXCR, one entry per CDR3 protein. The sample has around 200,000 distinct CDR3 sequences, around 95% seen once. CDR3 length equals 13 residues. CDR1 is GTSNPN, CDR2 SVGIG, per germline (reference sequence). After removal of 5 bases from V and 0 bases from J, the junction contained 0 bases not matched to a gene.

The chain is built from TRBV30 and TRBJ2-2; TRBD1 agrees at 7 bases. Sample: CD4+ T cells from PBMCs. The sequence was obtained from a human donor in good health. The CDR3 bases are TGTGCCTGGCAGGGGGCGAACACCGGGGAGCTGTTTTTT. Protein sequence: CAWQGANTGELFF.